This is a list of T cell receptor beta chains from one sample in a study of CD8+ T cells in alopecia areata. Produced via immunoSEQ multiplex PCR; TCRdb's table is partial and in-frame only. The repertoire holds approximately 98,000 clones, around 59% seen once, with 20% to 25% in the top ten. Sequenced: CD8+ T cells sorted from blood. The receptors were gathered from a human donor in good health. CDR3s include the opening cysteine and the closing phenylalanine or tryptophan. Each record gives: D gene, V gene, J gene, clone size, CDR3 protein, CDR3 DNA. The D gene is left open where the match is weak. Clone size is given for some rows only: seen once, a few or many times, or a class if the clone is expanded.

-,TRBV29-1,TRBJ2-1,-,CSVPTGLKAEQFF,TGCAGCGTACCAACGGGGCTGAAGGCTGAGCAGTTCTTC
-,TRBV4-1,TRBJ1-1,-,CASTFWAGVNTEAFF,TGCGCCAGCACCTTCTGGGCAGGGGTGAACACTGAAGCTTTCTTT
TRBD1,TRBV27,TRBJ2-1,-,CASSLGTGYNEQFF,TGTGCCAGCAGTTTAGGGACAGGATACAATGAGCAGTTCTTC
-,TRBV29-1,TRBJ1-1,-,CSGSEYMNTEAFF,TGCAGCGGATCAGAGTATATGAACACTGAAGCTTTCTTT
-,TRBV30,TRBJ1-2,-,CAWSGGTGYTF,TGTGCCTGGAGTGGCGGGACTGGCTACACCTTC
-,TRBV7-9,TRBJ2-7,-,CASSAGAAYEQYF,TGTGCGAGCTCTGCAGGGGCCGCCTACGAGCAGTACTTC
-,TRBV9,TRBJ2-1,-,CASSVAGYNEQFF,TGTGCCAGCAGCGTAGCAGGCTACAATGAGCAGTTCTTC
TRBD2,TRBV5-1,TRBJ2-5,-,CASSRLRGGRETQYF,TGCGCCAGCAGCAGACTGCGGGGGGGTCGAGAGACCCAGTACTTC
-,TRBV5-3,TRBJ1-1,many,CARSGPVGVGTEAFF,TGTGCCAGAAGCGGACCGGTGGGGGTCGGCACTGAAGCTTTCTTT
TRBD2,TRBV6-1,TRBJ2-2,-,CASSGLLSGGFGTGELFF,TGTGCCAGCAGTGGACTTCTTAGCGGGGGGTTTGGCACCGGGGAGCTGTTTTTT
TRBD2,TRBV13,TRBJ2-1,-,CASSSLAGGAPEQFF,TGTGCCAGCAGCTCCTTAGCGGGGGGGGCCCCTGAGCAGTTCTTC
-,TRBV28,TRBJ1-5,few,CASSLTGYQAQPQHF,TGTGCCAGCAGTTTAACAGGGTACCAGGCTCAGCCCCAGCATTTT
-,TRBV7-4,TRBJ2-5,-,CASSPRRSTNNMTETQYF,TGTGCCAGCAGCCCAAGGAGGTCCACAAACAACATGACAGAGACCCAGTACTTC
TRBD1,TRBV28,TRBJ2-7,-,CASSLSPGQGDEQYF,TGTGCCAGCAGTTTATCCCCGGGACAGGGGGACGAGCAGTACTTC
-,TRBV7-9,TRBJ1-1,-,CASSLAQQEAFF,TGTGCCAGCAGCTTAGCGCAGCAGGAAGCTTTCTTT
-,TRBV29-1,TRBJ2-7,-,CSVVGTGPLASYEQYF,TGCAGCGTTGTGGGGACCGGACCGCTAGCCTCCTACGAGCAGTACTTC
TRBD1,TRBV6-1,TRBJ2-3,-,CASSTPGQGTDTQYF,TGTGCCAGCTCTACTCCGGGACAGGGCACAGATACGCAGTATTTT
TRBD1,TRBV6-5,TRBJ2-5,-,CAIRDSKETQYF,TGTGCCATTCGGGACAGTAAAGAGACCCAGTACTTC
-,TRBV27,TRBJ2-7,-,CASSIGTQHEQYF,TGTGCCAGCAGTATAGGGACTCAGCACGAGCAGTACTTC
-,TRBV5-6,TRBJ1-5,-,CASSAMSNQPQHF,TGTGCCAGCAGTGCGATGAGCAATCAGCCCCAGCATTTT
-,TRBV19,TRBJ1-2,few,CASSIGGPAYGYTF,TGTGCCAGTAGTATCGGGGGGCCCGCCTATGGCTACACCTTC
TRBD2,TRBV6-1,TRBJ2-7,-,CASSERGTSAGEQYF,TGTGCCAGCAGTGAGAGGGGGACTAGTGCGGGCGAGCAGTACTTC
-,TRBV11-2,TRBJ2-1,-,CASSLEDPSYNEQFF,TGTGCCAGCAGCTTGGAGGACCCCTCCTACAATGAGCAGTTCTTC
-,TRBV2,TRBJ2-1,once,CASSEWWASIPPEQFF,TGTGCCAGCAGTGAATGGTGGGCTAGCATCCCCCCTGAGCAGTTCTTC
-,TRBV7-2,TRBJ2-1,-,CASNQLGGRGYNEQFF,TGTGCCAGCAACCAGCTGGGGGGCCGAGGGTACAATGAGCAGTTCTTC
-,TRBV9,TRBJ2-7,-,CASSMSGLGEQYF,TGTGCCAGCTCGATGAGCGGTCTCGGGGAGCAGTACTTC
-,TRBV9,TRBJ1-1,-,CASSPTSHSLMNTEAFF,TGTGCCAGCAGCCCGACGAGCCACAGCCTTATGAACACTGAAGCTTTCTTT
-,TRBV4-2,TRBJ2-1,-,CASSQEDSEEQFF,TGTGCCAGCAGCCAGGAGGACTCTGAGGAGCAGTTCTTC
-,TRBV13,TRBJ2-2,few,CASSLGTGELFF,TGTGCCAGCAGCTTAGGAACCGGGGAGCTGTTTTTT
-,TRBV13,TRBJ2-7,few,CASSPFRGREQYF,TGTGCCAGCAGCCCATTCAGGGGTAGGGAGCAGTACTTC
-,TRBV13,TRBJ1-2,-,CASSTGLDGYTF,TGTGCCAGCAGTACAGGGTTGGATGGCTACACCTTC
TRBD1,TRBV19,TRBJ2-1,few,CASSGGFHLTNEQFF,TGTGCCTCCTCAGGGGGTTTTCATCTCACCAATGAGCAGTTCTTC
-,TRBV6-5,TRBJ2-7,-,CASSYDAGTSEQYF,TGTGCCAGCAGTTACGACGCGGGAACGAGCGAGCAGTACTTC
-,TRBV25-1,TRBJ1-1,-,CASSNTKINTEAFF,TGTGCCAGCAGTAATACAAAAATAAACACTGAAGCTTTCTTT
-,TRBV23-1,TRBJ1-5,-,CASSQFIDSLGNQPQHF,TGCGCCAGCAGTCAATTTATCGACAGCTTGGGGAATCAGCCCCAGCATTTT
-,TRBV6-5,TRBJ2-7,-,CASSDRDGDSEQYF,TGTGCCAGCAGTGACCGGGACGGGGACTCCGAGCAGTACTTC
-,TRBV11-2,TRBJ2-1,-,CASSLGSVSEQFF,TGTGCCAGCAGCTTAGGGTCGGTGAGTGAGCAGTTCTTC
-,TRBV5-6,TRBJ1-3,-,CASSLGNSGNTIYF,TGTGCCAGCAGCTTGGGGAACTCTGGAAACACCATATATTTT
TRBD1,TRBV27,TRBJ2-7,-,CASSFTGGEYEQYF,TGTGCCAGCAGTTTCACAGGGGGCGAGTACGAGCAGTACTTC
TRBD1,TRBV29-1,TRBJ2-3,-,CSVEAGDRGRFVDTQYF,TGCAGCGTTGAAGCAGGGGACAGGGGGCGTTTTGTGGATACGCAGTATTTT
TRBD1,TRBV2,TRBJ1-1,-,CAVRLWDRLNTEAFF,TGTGCCGTACGCCTTTGGGACAGACTAAACACTGAAGCTTTCTTT
TRBD2,TRBV9,TRBJ2-7,-,CASSPSGGIPYEQYF,TGTGCCAGCAGCCCTAGCGGGGGAATTCCTTACGAGCAGTACTTC
-,TRBV10-3,TRBJ2-7,-,CAISEPRDFTEQYF,TGTGCCATCAGTGAGCCCCGGGACTTCACCGAGCAGTACTTC
-,TRBV7-2,TRBJ2-3,medium-sized,CASSYRGGGRTDTQYF,TGTGCCAGCAGCTACCGAGGAGGGGGCCGGACAGATACGCAGTATTTT
-,TRBV4-3,TRBJ2-7,-,CASSQAHSRSYEQYF,TGCGCCAGCAGCCAAGCTCACAGCCGCTCCTACGAGCAGTACTTC
TRBD1,TRBV15,TRBJ2-5,-,CATSRGGTGRQETQYF,TGTGCCACCAGCAGAGGGGGGACAGGGCGGCAGGAGACCCAGTACTTC
-,TRBV28,TRBJ2-1,-,CASSPPSDLVLEQFF,TGTGCCAGCAGTCCCCCATCTGACTTGGTCCTTGAGCAGTTCTTC
-,TRBV4-2,TRBJ2-1,-,CASSQVMTGYNEQFF,TGTGCCAGCAGCCAGGTTATGACTGGTTACAATGAGCAGTTCTTC
TRBD2,TRBV28,TRBJ2-5,-,CASSFSPGGDQETQYF,TGTGCCAGCAGTTTCTCCCCCGGGGGGGACCAAGAGACCCAGTACTTC
-,TRBV2,TRBJ2-7,-,CASRLGRMTYEQYF,TGTGCCAGCAGGCTGGGACGGATGACCTACGAGCAGTACTTC
-,TRBV5-6,TRBJ1-2,once,CASSFGQSNLYTF,TGTGCCAGCAGCTTCGGACAGTCCAACCTCTACACCTTC
-,TRBV6-4,TRBJ2-2,few,CASSDNTNTGELFF,TGTGCCAGCAGTGATAACACCAACACCGGGGAGCTGTTTTTT
TRBD1,TRBV4-3,TRBJ2-2,-,CASTPGQENTGELFF,TGCGCCAGCACCCCGGGACAGGAGAACACCGGGGAGCTGTTTTTT
TRBD1,TRBV6-5,TRBJ2-5,-,CASSLGQGQETQYF,TGTGCCAGCAGCCTGGGACAGGGCCAAGAGACCCAGTACTTC
-,TRBV29-1,TRBJ2-7,-,CSVGVDEQYF,TGCAGCGTAGGGGTGGACGAGCAGTACTTC